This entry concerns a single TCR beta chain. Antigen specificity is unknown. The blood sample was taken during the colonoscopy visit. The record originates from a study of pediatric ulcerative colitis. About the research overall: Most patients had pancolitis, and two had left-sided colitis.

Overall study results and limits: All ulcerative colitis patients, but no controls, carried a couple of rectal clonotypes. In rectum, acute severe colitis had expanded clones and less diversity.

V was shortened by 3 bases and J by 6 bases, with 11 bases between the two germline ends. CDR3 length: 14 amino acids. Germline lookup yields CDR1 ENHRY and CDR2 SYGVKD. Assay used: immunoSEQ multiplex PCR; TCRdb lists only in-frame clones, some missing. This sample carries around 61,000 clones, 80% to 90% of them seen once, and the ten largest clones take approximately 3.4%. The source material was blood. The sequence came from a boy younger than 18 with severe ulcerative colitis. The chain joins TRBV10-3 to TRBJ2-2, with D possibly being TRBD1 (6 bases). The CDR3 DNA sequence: TGTGCCATCAGTGAATCCCAGGGGCCCGGGGAGCTGTTTTTT. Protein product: CAISESQGPGELFF.